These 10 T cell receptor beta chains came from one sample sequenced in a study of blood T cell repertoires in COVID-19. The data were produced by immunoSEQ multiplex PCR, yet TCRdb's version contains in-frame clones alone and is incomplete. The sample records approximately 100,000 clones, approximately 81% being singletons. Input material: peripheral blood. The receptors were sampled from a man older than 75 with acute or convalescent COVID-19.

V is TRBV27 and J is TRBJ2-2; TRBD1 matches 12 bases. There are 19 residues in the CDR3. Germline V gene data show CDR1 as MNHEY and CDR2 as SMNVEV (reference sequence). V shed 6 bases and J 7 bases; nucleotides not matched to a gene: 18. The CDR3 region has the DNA TGTGCCAGCAGCGCAACCGGGACAGGGGGCTTGGGGACGGGCGGGGAGCTGTTTTTT. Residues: CASSATGTGGLGTGGELFF.

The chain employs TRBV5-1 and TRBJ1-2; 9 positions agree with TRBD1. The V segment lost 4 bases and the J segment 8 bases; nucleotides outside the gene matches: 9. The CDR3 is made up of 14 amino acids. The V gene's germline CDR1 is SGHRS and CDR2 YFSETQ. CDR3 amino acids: CASSGGQGLGGYTF. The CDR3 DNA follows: TGCGCCAGCAGCGGGGGACAGGGCCTAGGGGGCTACACCTTC.

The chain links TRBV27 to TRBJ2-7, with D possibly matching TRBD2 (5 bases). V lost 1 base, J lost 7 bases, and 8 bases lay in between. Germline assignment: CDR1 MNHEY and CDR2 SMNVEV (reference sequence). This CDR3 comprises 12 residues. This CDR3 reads CASSLFGDEQYF. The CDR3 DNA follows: TGTGCCAGCAGTTTATTCGGGGATGAGCAGTACTTC.

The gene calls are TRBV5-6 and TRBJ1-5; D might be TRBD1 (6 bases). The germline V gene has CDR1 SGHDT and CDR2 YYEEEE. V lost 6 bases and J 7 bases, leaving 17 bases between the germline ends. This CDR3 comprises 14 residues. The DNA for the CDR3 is TGTGCCAGCAACCTGGGGGGGGGCAGGCAGCCCCAGCATTTT. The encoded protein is CASNLGGGRQPQHF.

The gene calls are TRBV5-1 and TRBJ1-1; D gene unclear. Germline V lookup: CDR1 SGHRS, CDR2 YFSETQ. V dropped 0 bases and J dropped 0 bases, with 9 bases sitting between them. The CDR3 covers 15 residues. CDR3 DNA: TGCGCCAGCAGCTTGGAGGTCGGGGTGAACACTGAAGCTTTCTTT. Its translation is CASSLEVGVNTEAFF.

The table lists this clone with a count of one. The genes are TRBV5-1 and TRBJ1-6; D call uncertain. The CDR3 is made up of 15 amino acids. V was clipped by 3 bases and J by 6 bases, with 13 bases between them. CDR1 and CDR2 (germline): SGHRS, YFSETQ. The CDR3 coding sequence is TGCGCCAGCAGCTCTTCAAGACTCCTTAATTCACCCCTCCACTTT. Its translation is CASSSSRLLNSPLHF. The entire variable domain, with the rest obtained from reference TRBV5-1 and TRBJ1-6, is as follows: KAGVTQTPRYLIKTRGQQVTLSCSPISGHRSVSWYQQTPGQGLQFLFEYFSETQRNKGNFPGRFSGRQFSNSRSEMNVSTLELGDSALYLCASSSSRLLNSPLHFGNGTRLTVT.

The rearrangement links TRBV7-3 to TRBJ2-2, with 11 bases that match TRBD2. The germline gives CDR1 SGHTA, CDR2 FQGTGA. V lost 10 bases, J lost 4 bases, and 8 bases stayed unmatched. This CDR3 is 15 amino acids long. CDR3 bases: TGTGCCACCATGCTAGCGGGAGGACCCACCGGGGAGCTGTTTTTT. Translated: CATMLAGGPTGELFF. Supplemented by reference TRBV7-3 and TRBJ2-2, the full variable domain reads GAGVSQTPSNKVTEKGKYVELRCDPISGHTALYWYRQSLGQGPEFLIYFQGTGAADDSGLPNDRFFAVRPEGSVSTLKIQRTERGDSAVYLCATMLAGGPTGELFFGEGSRLTVL.

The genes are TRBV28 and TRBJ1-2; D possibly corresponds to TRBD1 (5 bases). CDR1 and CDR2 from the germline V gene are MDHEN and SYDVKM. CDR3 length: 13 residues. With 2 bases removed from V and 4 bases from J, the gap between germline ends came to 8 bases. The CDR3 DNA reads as TGTGCCAGCAGTTTAGGACAAGGCTATGGCTACACCTTC. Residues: CASSLGQGYGYTF.

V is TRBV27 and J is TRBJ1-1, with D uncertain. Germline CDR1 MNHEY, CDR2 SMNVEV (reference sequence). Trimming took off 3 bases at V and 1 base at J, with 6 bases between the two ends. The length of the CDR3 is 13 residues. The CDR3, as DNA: TGTGCCAGCAGTTTCAGATGGAACACTGAAGCTTTCTTT. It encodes CASSFRWNTEAFF.

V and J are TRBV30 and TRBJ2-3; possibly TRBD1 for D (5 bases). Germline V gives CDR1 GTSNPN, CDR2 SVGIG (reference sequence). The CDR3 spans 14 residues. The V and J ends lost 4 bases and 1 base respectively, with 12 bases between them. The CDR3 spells CAWKQDLGTDTQYF. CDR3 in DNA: TGTGCCTGGAAACAGGACCTAGGCACAGATACGCAGTATTTT.